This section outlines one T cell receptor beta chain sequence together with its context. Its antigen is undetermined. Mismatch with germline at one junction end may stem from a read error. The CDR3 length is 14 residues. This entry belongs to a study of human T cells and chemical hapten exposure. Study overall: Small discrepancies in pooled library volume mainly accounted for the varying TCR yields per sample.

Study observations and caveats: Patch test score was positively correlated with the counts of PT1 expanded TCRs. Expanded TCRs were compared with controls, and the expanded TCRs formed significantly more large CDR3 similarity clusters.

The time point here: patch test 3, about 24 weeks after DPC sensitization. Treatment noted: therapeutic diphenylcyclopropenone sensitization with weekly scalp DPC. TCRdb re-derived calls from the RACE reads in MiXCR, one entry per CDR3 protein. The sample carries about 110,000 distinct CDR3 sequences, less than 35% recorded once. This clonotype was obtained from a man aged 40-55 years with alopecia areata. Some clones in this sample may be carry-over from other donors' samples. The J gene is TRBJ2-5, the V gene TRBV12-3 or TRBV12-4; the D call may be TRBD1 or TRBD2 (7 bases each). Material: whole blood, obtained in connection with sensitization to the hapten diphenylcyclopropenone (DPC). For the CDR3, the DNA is TGTGCCAGCAGTCCACGCTCAGGGGGGGAGAACCAGTACTTC. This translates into CASSPRSGGENQYF.